These T cell receptor beta chains were read from a single sample in a study of T-cell memory formation after mild COVID-19. One entry per CDR3 protein results from TCRdb running MiXCR on the 5' RACE reads. The sample consists of fewer than 95,000 distinct CDR3 sequences, over 12% of them appearing once. Sequenced material: PBMCs or a T cell subset sorted from them (not recorded which). Source of these receptors: a man younger than 35 who had mild COVID-19 (a few samples of this study predate the infection). Cell type and time point are not known. Each CDR3 is given with its conserved first and last residue. D genes are given only for firm matches. Some rows have no size entry. The others give once, few or many, or a class for an expanded clone.

J gene: TRBJ2-7; V gene: TRBV4-1; D gene: NA; clone size: NA; CDR3 protein: CASSQLSLASSYEQYF; CDR3 DNA: TGCGCCAGCAGCCAATTAAGCCTAGCGAGTTCCTACGAGCAGTACTTC
J gene: TRBJ1-6; V gene: TRBV4-3; D gene: NA; clone size: NA; CDR3 protein: CASSQGAGDNSPLHF; CDR3 DNA: TGCGCCAGCAGCCAAGGGGCAGGGGATAATTCACCCCTCCACTTT
J gene: TRBJ1-2; V gene: TRBV9; D gene: TRBD1; clone size: NA; CDR3 protein: CASSVETTGRYGYTF; CDR3 DNA: TGTGCCAGCAGCGTAGAAACGACAGGGCGGTATGGCTACACCTTC
J gene: TRBJ2-2; V gene: TRBV6-5; D gene: NA; clone size: few; CDR3 protein: CASTRGRANTGELFF; CDR3 DNA: TGTGCCAGCACCCGGGGACGCGCGAACACCGGGGAGCTGTTTTTT
J gene: TRBJ1-4; V gene: TRBV29-1; D gene: TRBD1; clone size: few; CDR3 protein: CSAKGQGAEKLFF; CDR3 DNA: TGCAGCGCCAAAGGACAGGGGGCTGAAAAACTGTTTTTT
J gene: TRBJ1-4; V gene: TRBV4-1; D gene: NA; clone size: NA; CDR3 protein: CASSPNRVGVEKLFF; CDR3 DNA: TGCGCCAGCAGCCCTAACAGGGTGGGTGTTGAAAAACTGTTTTTT
J gene: TRBJ2-3; V gene: TRBV20-1; D gene: NA; clone size: NA; CDR3 protein: CSVTDTQYF; CDR3 DNA: TGCAGTGTAACAGATACGCAGTATTTT
J gene: TRBJ2-7; V gene: TRBV20-1; D gene: TRBD2; clone size: few; CDR3 protein: CSASLTSGVAYEQYF; CDR3 DNA: TGCAGTGCGAGCCTTACTAGCGGGGTAGCCTACGAGCAGTACTTC
J gene: TRBJ2-3; V gene: TRBV7-9; D gene: NA; clone size: few; CDR3 protein: CASSTPGVQGQYF; CDR3 DNA: TGTGCCAGCAGCACTCCCGGGGTACAAGGGCAGTATTTT
J gene: TRBJ2-1; V gene: TRBV14; D gene: NA; clone size: few; CDR3 protein: CASSPRVSHNEQFF; CDR3 DNA: TGTGCCAGCAGCCCACGGGTTTCCCACAATGAGCAGTTCTTC
J gene: TRBJ2-7; V gene: TRBV6-1; D gene: TRBD1; clone size: few; CDR3 protein: CASRGGTGRPYEQYF; CDR3 DNA: TGTGCCAGCAGGGGAGGGACAGGGCGCCCTTACGAGCAGTACTTC
J gene: TRBJ2-7; V gene: TRBV9; D gene: TRBD1; clone size: few; CDR3 protein: CASSVGGTGDEQYF; CDR3 DNA: TGTGCCAGCAGCGTAGGTGGGACAGGGGACGAGCAGTACTTC
J gene: TRBJ1-2; V gene: TRBV4-1; D gene: NA; clone size: NA; CDR3 protein: CASSQFERADYGYTF; CDR3 DNA: TGCGCCAGCAGCCAGTTCGAGAGGGCCGACTATGGCTACACCTTC
J gene: TRBJ2-3; V gene: TRBV14; D gene: NA; clone size: few; CDR3 protein: CASSQRGIGPDTQYF; CDR3 DNA: TGTGCCAGCAGCCAACGGGGGATCGGTCCAGATACGCAGTATTTT
J gene: TRBJ2-7; V gene: TRBV27; D gene: NA; clone size: few; CDR3 protein: CASSLSGSLTYEQYF; CDR3 DNA: TGTGCCAGCAGTTTATCTGGCAGCCTGACCTACGAGCAGTACTTC
J gene: TRBJ2-3; V gene: TRBV12-3/TRBV12-4; D gene: NA; clone size: many; CDR3 protein: CASSFMDTQYF; CDR3 DNA: TGTGCCAGCAGTTTTATGGATACGCAGTATTTT
J gene: TRBJ2-7; V gene: TRBV7-8; D gene: NA; clone size: few; CDR3 protein: CASSLGGHEQYF; CDR3 DNA: TGTGCCAGCAGCCTGGGGGGCCACGAGCAGTACTTC
J gene: TRBJ2-3; V gene: TRBV7-6; D gene: NA; clone size: few; CDR3 protein: CASSLVLRATDTQYF; CDR3 DNA: TGTGCCAGCAGCTTAGTTCTACGCGCCACAGATACGCAGTATTTT
J gene: TRBJ2-5; V gene: TRBV7-2; D gene: TRBD2; clone size: NA; CDR3 protein: CASSPLGLAGDQETQYF; CDR3 DNA: TGTGCCAGCAGCCCTCTGGGACTAGCGGGTGACCAAGAGACCCAGTACTTC
J gene: TRBJ2-1; V gene: TRBV12-3/TRBV12-4; D gene: NA; clone size: NA; CDR3 protein: CASSLVRNEQFF; CDR3 DNA: TGTGCCAGCAGTTTGGTGCGGAATGAGCAGTTCTTC
J gene: TRBJ2-7; V gene: TRBV27; D gene: NA; clone size: few; CDR3 protein: CASSLSSEGYEQYF; CDR3 DNA: TGTGCCAGCAGTTTATCATCTGAGGGTTACGAGCAGTACTTC
J gene: TRBJ2-1; V gene: TRBV7-9; D gene: TRBD2; clone size: few; CDR3 protein: CASSPAVTSGGEQFF; CDR3 DNA: TGTGCCAGCAGCCCAGCGGTGACTAGCGGGGGGGAGCAGTTCTTC
J gene: TRBJ1-1; V gene: TRBV12-3/TRBV12-4; D gene: NA; clone size: few; CDR3 protein: CASSFGLGWGVAAFF; CDR3 DNA: TGTGCCAGCAGTTTTGGGCTGGGTTGGGGGGTAGCGGCTTTCTTT
J gene: TRBJ2-4; V gene: TRBV4-1; D gene: NA; clone size: few; CDR3 protein: CASSQYDRQNIQYF; CDR3 DNA: TGCGCCAGCAGCCAATATGACAGGCAAAACATTCAGTACTTC
J gene: TRBJ1-5; V gene: TRBV15; D gene: TRBD1; clone size: few; CDR3 protein: CATSSGGQGDANQPQHF; CDR3 DNA: TGTGCCACCAGCAGTGGGGGACAGGGCGATGCCAATCAGCCCCAGCATTTT
J gene: TRBJ2-1; V gene: TRBV19; D gene: NA; clone size: few; CDR3 protein: CASSMGNEQFF; CDR3 DNA: TGTGCCAGTAGTATGGGAAATGAGCAGTTCTTC
J gene: TRBJ1-5; V gene: TRBV4-1; D gene: NA; clone size: NA; CDR3 protein: CASSPEGRQPQHF; CDR3 DNA: TGCGCCAGCAGCCCGGAAGGGAGGCAGCCCCAGCATTTT
J gene: TRBJ2-7; V gene: TRBV9; D gene: NA; clone size: many; CDR3 protein: CASSPGTSSYEQYF; CDR3 DNA: TGTGCCAGCAGCCCCGGGACATCCTCCTACGAGCAGTACTTC
J gene: TRBJ1-1; V gene: TRBV20-1; D gene: TRBD1; clone size: NA; CDR3 protein: CSARDPGTGGLQAFF; CDR3 DNA: TGCAGTGCTAGAGATCCCGGAACAGGGGGTCTCCAGGCTTTCTTT
J gene: TRBJ2-3; V gene: TRBV4-3; D gene: TRBD1; clone size: NA; CDR3 protein: CASSSQGLSTDTQYF; CDR3 DNA: TGCGCCAGCAGCTCACAGGGGCTAAGCACAGATACGCAGTATTTT
J gene: TRBJ2-7; V gene: TRBV29-1; D gene: NA; clone size: NA; CDR3 protein: CSVEGQADEQYF; CDR3 DNA: TGCAGCGTTGAGGGTCAGGCCGACGAGCAGTACTTC
J gene: TRBJ2-3; V gene: TRBV29-1; D gene: TRBD2; clone size: few; CDR3 protein: CSGGLAGNTQYF; CDR3 DNA: TGCAGCGGCGGACTAGCGGGAAATACGCAGTATTTT
J gene: TRBJ2-1; V gene: TRBV2; D gene: TRBD1; clone size: few; CDR3 protein: CASRLDRGDYNEQFF; CDR3 DNA: TGTGCCAGCAGGCTGGACAGGGGTGACTACAATGAGCAGTTCTTC